Listed below are T cell receptor beta chains from one sample, sequenced in a study of early T cells in non-severe SARS-CoV-2 infection. TCRdb called the 5' RACE reads again in MiXCR, with one record for every CDR3 protein. The sample lists approximately 70,000 distinct CDR3 sequences, roughly 13% occurring once. Source material: whole blood. The receptors originated from an adult who was a healthcare worker with PCR-confirmed SARS-CoV-2 infection or an uninfected control (not recorded which). Both conserved end residues are part of each CDR3. Each record gives: V gene, J gene, clone size, D gene, CDR3 DNA, CDR3 protein. A D gene is named only where the DNA matches it firmly. A row's size may be missing; if present it is once, few, many or a size class.

TRBV28,TRBJ2-7,.,TRBD1,TGTGCCAGCAGCCCCGGACAGGGGGTGACCGAGCAGTACTTC,CASSPGQGVTEQYF
TRBV7-2,TRBJ2-1,many,.,TGTGCCAGCACGGGTAGCTCCTACAATGAGCAGTTCTTC,CASTGSSYNEQFF
TRBV6-5,TRBJ2-3,many,TRBD2,TGTGCCAGCACCCTGTCTCTAGCGGGGGCAGGCACAGATACGCAGTATTTT,CASTLSLAGAGTDTQYF
TRBV11-2,TRBJ2-1,many,.,TGTGCCAGCAGCTCCGGAGGGGGGAGGGGTGAGCAGTTCTTC,CASSSGGGRGEQFF
TRBV6-2/TRBV6-3,TRBJ2-1,few,.,TGTGCCAGCAGCCCACAGACTATATACAATGAGCAGTTCTTC,CASSPQTIYNEQFF
TRBV12-2,TRBJ1-3,.,.,TGTGCAAGTCGCCGGGACGGCAAGATAGGGCACTCTGGAAACACCATATATTTT,CASRRDGKIGHSGNTIYF
TRBV7-9,TRBJ2-3,.,.,TGTGCCAGCAGCTTAGAGGGTTTCAGCACAGATACGCAGTATTTT,CASSLEGFSTDTQYF
TRBV19,TRBJ2-7,few,.,TGTGCCAGTAGTATTTCACGGGGAGTCACCTCCTACGAGCAGTACTTC,CASSISRGVTSYEQYF
TRBV4-2,TRBJ2-3,few,.,TGTGCCAGCAGCCAAAATCGGCAGCAGTACTTTTTT,CASSQNRQQYFF
TRBV29-1,TRBJ1-1,many,.,TGCAGCGGGGCCCACGGAGGGGAATACACTGAAGCTTTCTTT,CSGAHGGEYTEAFF
TRBV29-1,TRBJ1-1,many,.,TGCAGCGTTGGTTCCCGGGGCACTGAAGCTTTCTTT,CSVGSRGTEAFF
TRBV29-1,TRBJ1-4,few,.,TGCAGCGTTGTGAACACGGCTAATGAAAAACTGTTTTTT,CSVVNTANEKLFF
TRBV5-1,TRBJ2-3,many,.,TGCGCCAGCAGCTTGGACGGCACAGATACGCAGTATTTT,CASSLDGTDTQYF
TRBV11-2,TRBJ2-7,many,.,TGTGCCAGCAGCCAAGCGGACAGAACGGAGGAGCAGTACTTC,CASSQADRTEEQYF
TRBV10-3,TRBJ1-1,.,.,TGTGCCATCAGTAACAGGGAAAACACTGAAGCTTTCTTT,CAISNRENTEAFF
TRBV7-9,TRBJ2-1,.,.,TGTGCCAGCAGCCATTGGACCAGGGCAGCGTCCGGTGAGCAGTTCTTC,CASSHWTRAASGEQFF
TRBV7-9,TRBJ1-1,.,.,TGTGCCAGCAGACTCGAAGGGCCTTGGGCTGAAGCTTTCTTT,CASRLEGPWAEAFF
TRBV19,TRBJ1-4,.,.,TGTGCCAGTAGCTGGGGCAGCTCTAATGAAAAACTGTTTTTT,CASSWGSSNEKLFF
TRBV27,TRBJ1-6,.,.,TGTGCCAGCAGCTTAATCGGGACTGCAAATTCACCCCTCCACTTT,CASSLIGTANSPLHF
TRBV10-3,TRBJ1-1,few,.,TGTGCCATCAGTAGGGGGGGTTCCGGCACTGAAGCTTTCTTT,CAISRGGSGTEAFF
TRBV28,TRBJ2-7,few,.,TGTGCCAGCAGTCTTGTCGACTACGAGCAGTACTTC,CASSLVDYEQYF
TRBV7-9,TRBJ2-3,few,TRBD2,TGTGCCAGCAGCTTAGTACTGGGACTAGGGGGAGATACGCAGTATTTT,CASSLVLGLGGDTQYF
TRBV5-1,TRBJ2-2,few,TRBD2,TGCGCCAGCAGCTTGGCAGCGGGGCGATCAAACACCGGGGAGCTGTTTTTT,CASSLAAGRSNTGELFF
TRBV3-1,TRBJ1-4,few,.,TGTGCCAGCAGCCAAGGACAGCTTAATGAAAAACTGTTTTTT,CASSQGQLNEKLFF
TRBV5-1,TRBJ2-7,many,.,TGCGCCAGCAGCTTGGTGGTGGACAGAGCCTACGAGCAGTACTTC,CASSLVVDRAYEQYF
TRBV9,TRBJ1-1,once,.,TGTGCCAGCAGCGTACACGAGAACACTGAAGCTTTCTTT,CASSVHENTEAFF
TRBV6-5,TRBJ1-1,few,.,TGTGCCAGCAGGAACACAGAGAACACTGAAGCTTTCTTT,CASRNTENTEAFF
TRBV2,TRBJ2-5,.,.,TGTGCCAGCACTTTCGCAACTGGGACCCAGTACTTC,CASTFATGTQYF
TRBV20-1,TRBJ2-3,few,TRBD1,TGCAGTGCCAGACAGGGGGTCGGTGGCACAGATACGCAGTATTTT,CSARQGVGGTDTQYF
TRBV5-1,TRBJ2-5,.,.,TGCGCCAGCAGCCAGGAGGGGGAGACCCAGTACTTC,CASSQEGETQYF
TRBV7-8,TRBJ2-2,few,.,TGTGCCAGCAGCTCCAGTGGGGTGGGAGCGGCAAACACCGGGGAGCTGTTTTTT,CASSSSGVGAANTGELFF
TRBV9,TRBJ2-1,.,TRBD1,TGTGCCAGCAGCGCCGTTACAGGGGTGAATGAGCAGTTCTTC,CASSAVTGVNEQFF
TRBV11-2,TRBJ2-5,.,TRBD2,TGTGCCAGCAGCTTACGGCGTCGGGGGGAAGAGACCCAGTACTTC,CASSLRRRGEETQYF
TRBV5-4,TRBJ2-5,.,.,TGTGCCAGCAGCCACACGTACAGGGCGGAGACCCAGTACTTC,CASSHTYRAETQYF
TRBV29-1,TRBJ1-1,.,TRBD1,TGCAGCGTATTGACAGGGGTAATGAACACTGAAGCTTTCTTT,CSVLTGVMNTEAFF
TRBV20-1,TRBJ1-1,.,.,TGCAGTGCTAGAGCTCATTCGGAGGGCCGATGGGGTGAAGCTTTCTTT,CSARAHSEGRWGEAFF
TRBV5-5,TRBJ1-2,.,.,TGTGCCAGCAGCTTGTTAGGGATTCACTATGGCTACACCTTC,CASSLLGIHYGYTF
TRBV7-7,TRBJ2-5,few,TRBD2,TGTGTCAGCAGCTTAATGACTAGCTCAGAGACCCAGTACTTC,CVSSLMTSSETQYF
TRBV12-3/TRBV12-4,TRBJ1-1,few,.,TGTGCCAGCATCCCCGACAGGATAACCGTGGACACTGAAGCTTTCTTT,CASIPDRITVDTEAFF
TRBV29-1,TRBJ2-3,.,.,TGCAGCGTTGAAAAGGCGCGGACAGCGACAGATACGCAGTATTTT,CSVEKARTATDTQYF